This TCR beta chain originates from a study of cytomegalovirus exposure and HLA in healthy donors. PCR employed 60 Vbeta and 13 Jbeta primers. Method: immunoSEQ multiplex PCR; TCRdb's copy keeps in-frame clones and lacks some. This repertoire shows some 180,000 clones, about 80% found once; its top ten account for around 3.7%. This clone was seen just once. The CDR3 is made up of 12 amino acids. Germline CDR1 reads SGHRS; CDR2 reads YFSETQ. Trimming cost V 0 bases and J 10 bases, with 8 bases left between them. The chain uses TRBV5-1 and TRBJ2-1; D remains unclear. This sequence was found in a man in his forties or fifties in good health and CMV-seropositive. Sequencing was done on a sample of PBMCs. Here the CDR3 DNA reads TGCGCCAGCAGCTTGGGGCATTACGAGCAGTTCTTC. It translates to CASSLGHYEQFF. Full variable domain (outside the CDR3, taken from reference TRBV5-1 and TRBJ2-1): KAGVTQTPRYLIKTRGQQVTLSCSPISGHRSVSWYQQTPGQGLQFLFEYFSETQRNKGNFPGRFSGRQFSNSRSEMNVSTLELGDSALYLCASSLGHYEQFFGPGTRLTVL.